A selection of T cell receptor beta chains follows, all from one sample in a study of T cells after yellow fever vaccination. TCRdb processed the 5' RACE reads anew with MiXCR; each CDR3 protein has one entry. The sample includes approximately 74,000 distinct CDR3 sequences, about 6% of them seen just once. The sequences come from CD4+ T cells sorted from PBMCs, collected more than 14 days after the first yellow fever vaccination. These receptors were obtained from a man aged 18 to 30 who received the YFV17D yellow fever vaccine. Both conserved end residues are part of each CDR3. D genes are given only for firm matches. Some rows mark clone size as missing; the rest say once, few, many or name a class of expanded clone.

>many|TRBV6-2/TRBV6-3|16|TRBJ2-4|.
TGTGCCAGCAGTTCCCCTAGCAGGGTCGGCAAAAACATTCAGTACTTC
CASSSPSRVGKNIQYF
>many|TRBV23-1|15|TRBJ2-1|.
TGCGCCAGCAGTTCAATTGAATGGGGTCACAATGAGCAGTTCTTC
CASSSIEWGHNEQFF
>many|TRBV6-5|17|TRBJ1-3|TRBD1
TGTGCCAGCAGTTACCGACAGGGCGGCTGGTCCGGAAACACCATATATTTT
CASSYRQGGWSGNTIYF
>many|TRBV20-1|15|TRBJ2-1|TRBD2
TGCAGTGCTAGAGATTACAGCGGGGGTTACAATGAGCAGTTCTTC
CSARDYSGGYNEQFF
>many|TRBV6-5|15|TRBJ1-1|TRBD1
TGTGCCAGCAGTTACGGGGGACAGGGAAACACTGAAGCTTTCTTT
CASSYGGQGNTEAFF
>many|TRBV20-1|14|TRBJ2-6|.
TGCAGTGCGACCGGGGCCGGAGGGGCCAACGTCCTGACTTTC
CSATGAGGANVLTF
>many|TRBV6-4|13|TRBJ1-1|.
TGTGCCAGCAGTCGGGAGGTGGACACTGAAGCTTTCTTT
CASSREVDTEAFF
>many|TRBV12-5|13|TRBJ1-2|.
TGTGCTAGTGGTATCGCCCCGGGGGTGGGCTACACCTTC
CASGIAPGVGYTF
>.|TRBV12-3/TRBV12-4|12|TRBJ2-3|.
TGTGCCAGCAGTTACGGTCGAGATACGCAGTATTTT
CASSYGRDTQYF
>many|TRBV24-1|14|TRBJ2-2|.
TGTGCCACCAGTGACCACAGGGACACCGGGGAGCTGTTTTTT
CATSDHRDTGELFF
>many|TRBV5-1|14|TRBJ2-4|TRBD2
TGCGCCAGCAGCCGCGGGCGGGAGGGATACATTCAGTACTTC
CASSRGREGYIQYF
>many|TRBV6-5|15|TRBJ1-5|.
TGTGCCAGCAGTTACTCGAGGGCGGGAAATCAGCCCCAGCATTTT
CASSYSRAGNQPQHF
>many|TRBV20-1|15|TRBJ2-5|.
TGCAGTGCTAGCGCCCCCGGGACCCACTTCGAGACCCAGTACTTC
CSASAPGTHFETQYF
>many|TRBV7-9|16|TRBJ2-1|TRBD2
TGTGCCAGCAGCTTAGCCCTAGCGGGGGAGCACAATGAGCAGTTCTTC
CASSLALAGEHNEQFF
>few|TRBV7-9|14|TRBJ2-1|.
TGTGCCATCACAGGGAAACGTTCCTACAATGAGCAGTTCTTC
CAITGKRSYNEQFF
>many|TRBV19|16|TRBJ2-1|.
TGTGCCAGTAGACCTCAGGGGATAGGTACCTACAATGAGCAGTTCTTC
CASRPQGIGTYNEQFF
>many|TRBV5-6|15|TRBJ2-2|.
TGTGCCAGCAGCTTGGCTCTAGTGAACACCGGGGAGCTGTTTTTT
CASSLALVNTGELFF
>many|TRBV12-3/TRBV12-4|13|TRBJ1-2|TRBD1
TGTGCCAGCAGTTTGCAGGGGGTAAATGGCTACACCTTC
CASSLQGVNGYTF
>many|TRBV12-3/TRBV12-4|15|TRBJ2-5|.
TGTGCCAGCAGTTTGGAAGGGGGGGGGTCGGAGACCCAGTACTTC
CASSLEGGGSETQYF
>many|TRBV5-1|14|TRBJ1-2|.
TGCGCCAGCAGCCAAGACGCAGGGAACTATGGCTACACCTTC
CASSQDAGNYGYTF
>many|TRBV7-3|16|TRBJ2-2|TRBD1
TGTGCCAGCAGCTTCCAGGGGGCGAAGAACACCGGGGAGCTGTTTTTT
CASSFQGAKNTGELFF
>.|TRBV4-3|14|TRBJ1-2|.
TGCGCCAGCAGCCAAGATAGTGGGGGGCTTGGCTACACCTTC
CASSQDSGGLGYTF
>many|TRBV4-3|15|TRBJ2-1|.
TGCGCCAGCAGCCAAGGGGACGCGGCCTACAATGAGCAGTTCTTC
CASSQGDAAYNEQFF
>many|TRBV6-1|14|TRBJ1-1|.
TGTGCCAGCACCCTGACAGAACAGAACACTGAAGCTTTCTTT
CASTLTEQNTEAFF
>medium-sized|TRBV3-1|15|TRBJ2-1|TRBD2
TGTGCCAGCAGCCAAGATCTGTGGACTAGCGGACAGCAGTTCTTC
CASSQDLWTSGQQFF
>many|TRBV5-1|16|TRBJ1-1|.
TGCGCCAGCAGCTTGGCCACCGGGGCCATGAACACTGAAGCTTTCTTT
CASSLATGAMNTEAFF
>many|TRBV28|16|TRBJ1-5|TRBD1
TGTGCCAGCAGTTTACACAGGGGTTTCGGCAATCAGCCCCAGCATTTT
CASSLHRGFGNQPQHF
>many|TRBV6-2/TRBV6-3|18|TRBJ2-3|.
TGTGCCAGCAGTTACTCGAAAAACAACAGGGAGGTGGCAGATACGCAGTATTTT
CASSYSKNNREVADTQYF
>many|TRBV5-5|14|TRBJ1-5|TRBD1
TGTGCCAGCAGCTTAACAGGGGACGATCAGCCCCAGCATTTT
CASSLTGDDQPQHF
>many|TRBV20-1|15|TRBJ2-5|TRBD2
TGCAGTGCTACCGGGACTAGCGGGGATGAAGAGACCCAGTACTTC
CSATGTSGDEETQYF
>many|TRBV4-3|14|TRBJ2-4|TRBD1
TGCGCCAGCAGCCAGGACGGACAGGGAAACATTCAGTACTTC
CASSQDGQGNIQYF
>many|TRBV5-1|14|TRBJ2-3|.
TGCGCCAGCAGCTTGCGGACTGACACAGATACGCAGTATTTT
CASSLRTDTDTQYF
>many|TRBV20-1|15|TRBJ1-2|.
TGCAGTGCTAGAGATCTTGGAGGGGGGGACTATGGCTACACCTTC
CSARDLGGGDYGYTF
>many|TRBV20-1|14|TRBJ2-5|.
TGCAGTGCTAGACCCGCGGGGAGCCAAGAGACCCAGTACTTC
CSARPAGSQETQYF
>many|TRBV7-8|13|TRBJ1-1|.
TGTGCCAGCAGCTACCCACCGTACACTGAAGCTTTCTTT
CASSYPPYTEAFF